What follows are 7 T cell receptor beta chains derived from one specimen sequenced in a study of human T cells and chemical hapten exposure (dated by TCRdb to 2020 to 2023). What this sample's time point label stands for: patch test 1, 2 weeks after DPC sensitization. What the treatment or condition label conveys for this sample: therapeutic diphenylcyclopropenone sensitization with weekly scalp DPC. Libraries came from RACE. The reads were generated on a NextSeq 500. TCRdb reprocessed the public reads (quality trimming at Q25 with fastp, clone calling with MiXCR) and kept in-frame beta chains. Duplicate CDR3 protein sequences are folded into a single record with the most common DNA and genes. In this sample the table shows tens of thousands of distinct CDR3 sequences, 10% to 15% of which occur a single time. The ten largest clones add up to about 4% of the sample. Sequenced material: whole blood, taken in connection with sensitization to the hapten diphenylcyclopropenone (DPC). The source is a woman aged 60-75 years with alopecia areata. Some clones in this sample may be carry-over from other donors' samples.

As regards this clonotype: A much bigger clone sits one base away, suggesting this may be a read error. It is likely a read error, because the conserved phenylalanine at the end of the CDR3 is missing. CDR3 sequence reads: CASRADTNTEAFS. The CDR3 region has the DNA TGTGCCAGCAGAGCGGACACGAACACTGAAGCTTTCTCT. This chain connects TRBV7-6 to TRBJ1-1, with D tentatively TRBD1 (5 bases). Trimming removed 6 bases from V and 1 base from J, with 9 bases in between. CDR3 length equals 13 residues. Germline values: CDR1 SGHVS, CDR2 FNYEAQ.

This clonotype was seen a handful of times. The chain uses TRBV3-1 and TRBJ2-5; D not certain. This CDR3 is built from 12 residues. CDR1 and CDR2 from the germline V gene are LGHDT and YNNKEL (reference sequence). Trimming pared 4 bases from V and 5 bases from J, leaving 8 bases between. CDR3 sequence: CASSRLLETQYF. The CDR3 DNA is TGTGCCAGCAGCCGGTTACTTGAGACCCAGTACTTC.

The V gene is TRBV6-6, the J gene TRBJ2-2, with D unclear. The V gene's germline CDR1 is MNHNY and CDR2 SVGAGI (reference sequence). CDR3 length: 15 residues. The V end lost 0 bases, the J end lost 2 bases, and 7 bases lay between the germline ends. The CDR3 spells CASSYSRRNTGELFF. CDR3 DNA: TGTGCCAGCAGTTACTCGAGGAGAAACACCGGGGAGCTGTTTTTT.

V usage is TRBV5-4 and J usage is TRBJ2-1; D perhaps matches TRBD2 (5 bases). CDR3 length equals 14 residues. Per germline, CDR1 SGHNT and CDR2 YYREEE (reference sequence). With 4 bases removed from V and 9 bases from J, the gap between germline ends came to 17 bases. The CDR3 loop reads CASSLDWGDGEQFF. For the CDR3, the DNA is TGTGCCAGCAGCCTGGACTGGGGAGATGGTGAGCAGTTCTTC.

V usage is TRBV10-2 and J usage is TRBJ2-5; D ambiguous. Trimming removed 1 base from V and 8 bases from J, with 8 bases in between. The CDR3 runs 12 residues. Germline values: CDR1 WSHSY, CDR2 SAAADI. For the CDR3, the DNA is TGCGCCAGCAGTGAGTTTGGGCCAACCCAGTACTTC. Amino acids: CASSEFGPTQYF.

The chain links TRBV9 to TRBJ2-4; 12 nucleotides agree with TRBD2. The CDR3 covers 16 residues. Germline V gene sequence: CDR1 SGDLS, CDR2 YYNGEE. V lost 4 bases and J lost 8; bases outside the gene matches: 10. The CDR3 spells CASSPTSGGPWDIQYF. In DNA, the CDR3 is TGTGCCAGCAGCCCCACTAGCGGGGGGCCGTGGGACATTCAGTACTTC.

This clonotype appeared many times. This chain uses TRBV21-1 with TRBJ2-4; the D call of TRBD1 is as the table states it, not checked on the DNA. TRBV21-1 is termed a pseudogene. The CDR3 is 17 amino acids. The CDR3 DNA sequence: TGTGCCAGCAACCCCCTCGCGGGGGCGCTCCCTCGAAACATTCAGTACTTC. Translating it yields CASNPLAGALPRNIQYF.